These 16 T cell receptor beta chains originate from one sample sequenced in a study of cytomegalovirus exposure and HLA in healthy donors (dated by TCRdb to the late 2010s). The library was generated by the immunoSEQ multiplex PCR assay. A mixture of 60 forward primers for TCR Vbeta segments and 13 reverse primers for TCR Jbeta segments was used in the multiplex PCR. TCRdb's version of the immuneACCESS table is confined to in-frame rearrangements and falls short of the full clone set. An unresolved V gene accounts for under half of the shortfall where checked; the remainder is of unknown origin. Counted in this sample were 75,000 to 90,000 clones; around 79% of them appeared once. Clones ranked in the top ten supply 4.5% to 7% of the sample. Sequenced: PBMCs. The receptors originated from a male donor in good health and CMV-seropositive.

CDR3 bases: TGTGCCAGCAGACAGGGGGGCGGGAGCACTGAAGCTTTCTTT. Translating gives CASRQGGGSTEAFF. J is TRBJ1-1 and V is TRBV27; TRBD1 aligns across 8 bases. Losses at the gene ends were 6 bases for V and 4 bases for J; bases not matched to a gene: 7. The germline gives CDR1 MNHEY, CDR2 SMNVEV (reference sequence). The CDR3 has 14 amino acids.

The genes are TRBV19 and TRBJ2-3; D perhaps matches TRBD2 (5 bases). CDR1 is LNHDA and CDR2 is SQIVND in the germline V gene (reference sequence). The CDR3 is 13 residues long. V was clipped by 7 bases and J by 2 bases, with 10 bases between them. The CDR3 loop reads CASNGLFTDTQYF. The CDR3 nucleotides are TGTGCCAGTAACGGACTGTTCACAGATACGCAGTATTTT.

The gene calls are TRBV10-2 and TRBJ1-6, with D possibly TRBD1 on 6 matching bases. V lost 6 bases, J lost 5 bases, and 14 bases lay in between. This CDR3 region has 15 residues. Germline V CDR1 and CDR2: WSHSY, SAAADI. The CDR3, as DNA: TGCGCCAGCAGAGGCGGGCAGGGGAATAATTCACCCCTCCACTTT. It translates to CASRGGQGNNSPLHF.

The sample holds a few counts of this clone. The chain has TRBV6-4 and TRBJ1-1; 8 positions agree with TRBD1. The CDR3 has 13 amino acids. In germline, CDR1 is MRHNA, CDR2 SNTAGT. The J segment lost 8 bases and the V segment lost 7 bases, leaving 9 bases of the junction unmatched. This chain's CDR3 is CASTQDGQGEAFF. The CDR3 nucleotides read TGTGCCAGCACCCAAGACGGACAGGGCGAAGCTTTCTTT.

This sequence joins TRBV7-9 and TRBJ2-1; D is undetermined. CDR1 and CDR2 (germline): SEHNR, FQNEAQ (reference sequence). Trimming cost V 5 bases and J 6 bases, with 8 bases left between them. The CDR3 covers 12 residues. The CDR3: CASSRVSNEQFF. CDR3 DNA: TGTGCCAGCAGCCGGGTCAGCAATGAGCAGTTCTTC.

The gene calls are TRBV7-9 and TRBJ1-3, with D perhaps matching TRBD1 (5 bases). The V and J ends lost 2 bases and 4 bases respectively, with 9 bases between them. Per the germline V gene, CDR1 is SEHNR and CDR2 is FQNEAQ (reference sequence). The CDR3 is made up of 14 amino acids. The CDR3 here is CASSLRGLGNTIYF. CDR3 nucleotides: TGTGCCAGCAGCTTAAGGGGACTGGGAAACACCATATATTTT.

Points on this clone: This sample includes further DNA sequences coding for the same CDR3. The rearrangement joins TRBV5-8 to TRBJ1-5, with 7 bases matching TRBD1. Germline CDR1 and CDR2: SGHTS and YDEGEE. The junction had 13 bases not matched to a gene; V was cut back by 4 bases and J by 0 bases. CDR3 length equals 18 residues. The CDR3 region has the DNA TGTGCCAGCAGCATTGGAGGGGGCAGTTTCTATAGCAATCAGCCCCAGCATTTT. Translated, it gives CASSIGGGSFYSNQPQHF.

This clone was seen a few times. The chain recombines TRBV5-1 with TRBJ2-7, with D hard to call. CDR1 is SGHRS, CDR2 YFSETQ, per germline. The CDR3 has 11 amino acids. The ends were cut back, 4 bases at V and 5 bases at J, with 7 bases in the middle. CDR3 in amino acids: CASSLQDEQYF. As DNA, the CDR3 is TGCGCCAGCAGCCTCCAGGACGAGCAGTACTTC.

V gene TRBV27 combines with J gene TRBJ1-3; D remains ambiguous. The V and J ends lost 6 bases and 4 bases respectively, with 19 bases between them. Looked up from germline, CDR1 is MNHEY and CDR2 is SMNVEV (reference sequence). CDR3 length equals 16 residues. The CDR3: CASRAGPGMSGNTIYF. The CDR3 coding sequence is TGTGCCAGCAGGGCCGGGCCCGGGATGTCCGGAAACACCATATATTTT.

The chain combines TRBV11-2 with TRBJ2-5; D perhaps matches TRBD1 (6 bases). This CDR3 comprises 16 residues. Trimming removed 1 base at V and 5 bases at J, with 17 bases between. The germline gives CDR1 SGHAT, CDR2 FQNNGV. CDR3: CASSLATRWGRETQYF. DNA of the CDR3: TGTGCCAGCAGCTTAGCCACTCGGTGGGGGCGGGAGACCCAGTACTTC.

The chain couples TRBV9 to TRBJ2-7; D is undetermined. Trimming shortened V by 0 bases and J by 0 bases, and 7 bases separated the two germline ends. There are 14 residues in the CDR3. CDR1 and CDR2 (germline): SGDLS, YYNGEE. In nucleotides, the CDR3 is TGTGCCAGCAGCGTAGACGGTAGCTCCTACGAGCAGTACTTC. Translating it yields CASSVDGSSYEQYF.

In DNA, the CDR3 is TGTGCCAGCAGTGATCAACCCGAGGGGCAGTACTTC. Its protein is CASSDQPEGQYF. This chain joins TRBV6-1 and TRBJ2-7; a possible D gene is TRBD2 (5 bases). CDR1 is MNHNS and CDR2 is SASEGT in the germline V gene. Trimming left V 3 bases short and J 9 bases short, with 12 bases between. The CDR3 runs to 12 residues.

The gene calls are TRBV7-8 and TRBJ1-2, with D perhaps TRBD1 (5 bases). This CDR3 contains 14 residues. The germline V and J ends were trimmed by 3 bases and 4 bases, with 12 bases remaining between them. CDR1 is SGHVS and CDR2 is FQNEAQ in the germline V gene. This chain's CDR3 is CASSLDGGGYGYTF. CDR3 in DNA: TGTGCCAGCAGCTTGGATGGGGGAGGCTATGGCTACACCTTC.

The chain has TRBV19 and TRBJ1-5, with D perhaps matching TRBD1 (5 bases). The V end lost 4 bases, the J end lost 0 bases, and 10 bases lay between the germline ends. CDR1 LNHDA and CDR2 SQIVND come from the germline V gene (reference sequence). This CDR3 has 15 amino acids. The CDR3 loop reads CASSTGYYSNQPQHF. The CDR3 DNA reads TGTGCCAGTAGTACAGGGTACTATAGCAATCAGCCCCAGCATTTT. The full variable domain, in which reference TRBV19 and TRBJ1-5 provide the parts outside the CDR3, is DGGITQSPKYLFRKEGQNVTLSCEQNLNHDAMYWYRQDPGQGLRLIYYSQIVNDFQKGDIAEGYSVSREKKESFPLTVTSAQKNPTAFYLCASSTGYYSNQPQHFGDGTRLSIL.

The chain is built from TRBV27 and TRBJ1-1, with 7 nucleotides matching TRBD1. This CDR3 is 15 amino acids long. Germline CDR1 reads MNHEY; CDR2 reads SMNVEV (reference sequence). V lost 3 bases, J lost 1 base, and 5 bases stayed unmatched. CDR3 protein: CASSFMTGTNTEAFF. In nucleotides, the CDR3 is TGTGCCAGCAGTTTTATGACAGGGACGAACACTGAAGCTTTCTTT.

The chain is built from TRBV6-1 and TRBJ1-2; 7 bases align to TRBD1. The CDR3 covers 15 residues. The V segment lost 2 bases and the J segment 4 bases; nucleotides outside the gene matches: 7. The germline gives CDR1 MNHNS, CDR2 SASEGT. CDR3: CASSELAGGPYGYTF. The CDR3 bases are TGTGCCAGCAGTGAATTGGCAGGGGGTCCCTATGGCTACACCTTC.